Below, one T cell receptor beta chain is given with its context. One end of the junction fails to match germline, which may point to a read error. The sample is drawn from a study of early T cells in non-severe SARS-CoV-2 infection. Across the whole study: Alpha and beta chains were unpaired, from unsorted whole-blood bulk RNA.

CDR3 length equals 14 residues. From germline, CDR1 is SGDLS and CDR2 YYNGEE. TCRdb redid the calling of the 5' RACE reads with MiXCR, one entry per CDR3 protein. The data show about 71,000 distinct CDR3 sequences, 12% seen once. V usage is TRBV9 and J usage is TRBJ2-1; D is unresolved. This receptor was obtained from an adult who was a healthcare worker with PCR-confirmed SARS-CoV-2 infection or an uninfected control (not recorded which). The starting material was whole blood, obtained at baseline. This chain's CDR3 is CASSVAANGREKFF. CDR3 nucleotide sequence: TGTGCCAGCAGCGTAGCTGCGAACGGTCGTGAGAAGTTCTTC.